A single sample gave rise to the 25 T cell receptor beta chains below, sequenced in a study of identical twins. TCRdb used MiXCR to reprocess the 5' RACE reads, holding one entry per CDR3 protein. The table shows about 210,000 distinct CDR3 sequences, with roughly a tenth occurring only once. Sequenced material: memory (CD45RO+) T cells sorted from blood. These receptors were obtained from a woman aged 18-29 years in good health.

About this clonotype itself: This may be a read error: a much more frequent sequence differs by one nucleotide. V and J are TRBV20-1 and TRBJ2-1, with TRBD2 matching 7 bases. The CDR3 length is 16 residues. CDR1 is DFQATT, CDR2 SNEGSKA, per germline (reference sequence). The V and J ends lost 0 bases and 4 bases, in that order; junction bases with no gene match: 9. The CDR3 sequence is CSARDDRGGRYNEQFF. Written as DNA, the CDR3 is TGCAGTGCTAGAGATGACCGCGGGGGACGATACAATGAGCAGTTCTTC.

Here the CDR3 reads CSARVQETDTQYF. In DNA form, the CDR3 reads TGCAGTGCTAGAGTGCAAGAAACTGATACGCAGTATTTT. The J gene is TRBJ2-3, the V gene TRBV20-1; D not certain. The V gene lost 1 base and the J gene lost 6 bases, with 11 bases spanning the gap. CDR3 length equals 13 residues. From germline, CDR1 is DFQATT and CDR2 SNEGSKA (reference sequence).

A few counts support this clonotype. The chain combines TRBV29-1 with TRBJ1-2, with TRBD1 as a possible D gene (5 bases). The CDR3 contains 14 residues. Germline assignment: CDR1 SQVTM and CDR2 ANQGSEA. Deletions cut 0 bases from V and 6 bases from J, with 14 bases between. The CDR3 spells CSVEDPGYRNGYTF. The DNA for the CDR3 is TGCAGCGTTGAAGACCCAGGGTATAGAAATGGCTACACCTTC.

This clonotype was seen more than once but under ten times. The chain uses TRBV14 and TRBJ2-2; D remains ambiguous. CDR3 length equals 13 residues. V shed 1 base and J shed 5 bases, with 5 bases lying between them. Germline CDR1 and CDR2: SGHDN and FVKESK. The CDR3 region has the DNA TGTGCCAGCAGCCAAGGTTTTACCGGGGAGCTGTTTTTT. As protein: CASSQGFTGELFF.

The sample holds many counts of this clonotype. The chain recombines TRBV5-1 with TRBJ2-5, with 7 bases fitting TRBD1. The CDR3 runs to 14 residues. Germline loops: CDR1 SGHRS, CDR2 YFSETQ. The V segment lost 4 bases and the J segment 2 bases; nucleotides outside the gene matches: 5. Here the CDR3 reads CASSPGTAQETQYF. The CDR3 DNA follows: TGCGCCAGCAGCCCCGGGACAGCTCAAGAGACCCAGTACTTC.

This clonotype has a handful of counts. This chain connects TRBV15 to TRBJ1-5; D is possibly TRBD1 (6 bases). The length of the CDR3 is 15 residues. V shed 3 bases and J shed 7 bases, with 16 bases lying between them. Germline V gives CDR1 LNHNV, CDR2 YYDKDF (reference sequence). CDR3 sequence reads: CATSSDTGRGQPQHF. CDR3 coding DNA: TGTGCCACCAGCAGCGATACAGGGAGGGGGCAGCCCCAGCATTTT. The full variable domain, with the rest looked up from reference TRBV15 and TRBJ1-5, is DAMVIQNPRYQVTQFGKPVTLSCSQTLNHNVMYWYQQKSSQAPKLLFHYYDKDFNNEADTPDNFQSRRPNTSFCFLDIRSPGLGDTAMYLCATSSDTGRGQPQHFGDGTRLSIL.

The rearrangement links TRBV9 to TRBJ2-3, with 7 bases identical to TRBD2. V lost 2 bases to trimming and J lost 4 bases; unmatched junction nucleotides: 7. The CDR3 runs to 15 residues. Looked up from germline, CDR1 is SGDLS and CDR2 is YYNGEE. The CDR3 DNA follows: TGTGCCAGCAGCGTCGGGCTAGCGGACTCAGATACGCAGTATTTT. This sequence encodes CASSVGLADSDTQYF.

The sample holds a few counts of this clonotype. DNA for the CDR3: TGTGCCAGTAGTATGGCACTAAGGGCTCGGATTCAGTACTTC. The encoded protein is CASSMALRARIQYF. This rearrangement joins TRBV19 to TRBJ2-4; D is unclear. CDR3 length: 14 residues. Germline CDR1 and CDR2: LNHDA and SQIVND (reference sequence). The ends were cut back, 3 bases at V and 10 bases at J, with 16 bases in the middle.

This clonotype was observed many times. This sequence joins TRBV20-1 and TRBJ1-3; 8 nucleotides agree with TRBD1. There are 16 residues in the CDR3. J lost 3 bases, V lost 3 bases, and 10 bases had no gene match. The germline V gene encodes CDR1 DFQATT and CDR2 SNEGSKA (reference sequence). The CDR3 sequence: CSASGSRTGFGNTIYF. Here the CDR3 DNA reads TGCAGTGCTAGCGGGTCAAGGACAGGGTTTGGAAACACCATATATTTT.

This chain links TRBV7-8 with TRBJ1-6, with D uncertain. The CDR3 extends over 16 amino acids. V lost 3 bases, J lost 5 bases, and 14 bases lay in between. The germline V gene encodes CDR1 SGHVS and CDR2 FQNEAQ. As DNA, the CDR3 is TGTGCCAGCAGCTTTACGACCGGACGGGATAATTCACCCCTCCACTTT. It is translated as CASSFTTGRDNSPLHF.

The chain carries TRBV15 and TRBJ1-2; 10 bases match TRBD1. This CDR3 is 15 amino acids long. Trimming removed 5 bases from V and 9 bases from J; junction bases left unmatched: 12. Germline values: CDR1 LNHNV, CDR2 YYDKDF (reference sequence). CDR3 nucleotides: TGTGCCACCAGCGCTAGGACAGGGGGTCCTAATCGCTACACCTTC. This translates into CATSARTGGPNRYTF.

The J gene is TRBJ2-2, the V gene TRBV11-3; possibly TRBD1 for D (6 bases). Trimming took 6 bases from V and 3 from J, leaving 14 bases between them. This CDR3 comprises 15 residues. The germline V gene has CDR1 SGHNT and CDR2 YENEEA. CDR3 protein: CASRTGQGDTGELFF. CDR3 DNA sequence: TGTGCCAGCAGGACGGGACAAGGGGACACCGGGGAGCTGTTTTTT.

A remark on this clonotype: One end of the junction does not line up with germline, which may come from a read error. The gene calls are TRBV3-1 and TRBJ2-5, with 10 bases fitting TRBD2. Per the germline V gene, CDR1 is LGHDT and CDR2 is YNNKEL (reference sequence). The CDR3 runs 19 residues. The chain's CDR3 is CTSSQAPQLSGRAEETQYF. Here the CDR3 DNA reads TGTACCAGCAGTCAGGCCCCACAATTGAGCGGGAGGGCCGAGGAGACCCAGTACTTC.

This clonotype has a count of ten or more. The chain has TRBV20-1 and TRBJ2-3, with a possible D match to TRBD2 (6 bases). The V end was cut by 6 bases, the J end by 2 bases, with 12 bases between. The CDR3 is 13 amino acids. Germline V gene sequence: CDR1 DFQATT, CDR2 SNEGSKA (reference sequence). The CDR3 protein is CSAWDSHTDTQYF. The DNA for the CDR3 is TGCAGTGCCTGGGACTCGCACACAGATACGCAGTATTTT.

The chain has TRBV12-3 or TRBV12-4 and TRBJ2-7; D is ambiguous. The CDR3 extends over 15 amino acids. V was trimmed by 5 bases and J by 2 bases, leaving 16 bases between them. This chain's CDR3 is CASSRTASPAYEQYF. In DNA form, the CDR3 reads TGTGCCAGCAGTCGGACGGCCTCACCCGCCTACGAGCAGTACTTC.

This clonotype showed up many times. The chain combines TRBV6-1 with TRBJ2-5; 8 bases map to TRBD1. Germline V gene lookup returns CDR1 MNHNS and CDR2 SASEGT. The CDR3 covers 13 residues. Trimming took 6 bases from V and 5 from J; bases not matched to a gene: 5. CDR3 in amino acids: CASRWTGRETQYF. CDR3 coding DNA: TGTGCCAGCAGATGGACAGGGCGTGAGACCCAGTACTTC.

The chain uses TRBV3-1 and TRBJ2-3, with D possibly matching TRBD1 (5 bases). The CDR3 has 14 amino acids. V lost 1 base and J 4 bases, leaving 9 bases between the germline ends. Germline values: CDR1 LGHDT, CDR2 YNNKEL (reference sequence). The CDR3 nucleotides are TGTGCCAGCAGCCAAGCTTGGGGCGCAGATACGCAGTATTTT. As protein: CASSQAWGADTQYF.

V and J are TRBV2 and TRBJ2-7, with TRBD1 identical over 9 bases. Losses at the gene ends were 6 bases for V and 1 base for J; bases not matched to a gene: 7. Germline values: CDR1 SNHLY, CDR2 FYNNEI. This CDR3 spans 15 amino acids. CDR3 sequence reads: CASSPTGGYSYEQYF. Here the CDR3 DNA reads TGTGCCAGCAGCCCAACAGGGGGCTATTCCTACGAGCAGTACTTC.

A remark on this clonotype: A much larger clonotype is one base distant, so this may be a read error. The J gene is TRBJ2-1, the V gene TRBV11-2; no firm D call. The DNA end favors TRBJ2-7, so the J call may be wrong. The CDR3 sequence is 11 residues long. Germline V gives CDR1 SGHAT, CDR2 FQNNGV. Here the CDR3 DNA reads TGTGCCAGCATTGGTTATAATGAGCAGTACTTC. Translated: CASIGYNEQYF.

The chain carries TRBV20-1 and TRBJ2-1; no firm D call. This CDR3 contains 14 residues. V dropped 8 bases and J dropped 1 base, with 15 bases sitting between them. The germline V gene has CDR1 DFQATT and CDR2 SNEGSKA (reference sequence). Here the CDR3 DNA reads TGCAGTTCGCCCCGGAGTGGGTCCTACAATGAGCAGTTCTTC. Its translation: CSSPRSGSYNEQFF.

This clonotype has a handful of counts. The chain couples TRBV16 to TRBJ2-2; D unclear. Between the trimmed V and J ends, which lost 3 bases and 8 bases, there was a span of 7 bases. The V gene's germline CDR1 is KGHSY and CDR2 FQNENV. This CDR3 has 12 amino acids. The CDR3 DNA is TGTGCCAGCAGCCATCAGGAAGGGGAGCTGTTTTTT. Residues: CASSHQEGELFF. The whole variable domain, remainder taken from reference TRBV16 and TRBJ2-2, is GEEVAQTPKHLVRGEGQKAKLYCAPIKGHSYVFWYQQVLKNEFKFLISFQNENVFDETGMPKERFSAKCLPNSPCSLEIQATKLEDSAVYFCASSHQEGELFFGEGSRLTVL.

The CDR3 protein is CSAGGVVAEAFF. The CDR3 bases are TGCAGCGCGGGCGGGGTAGTCGCTGAAGCTTTCTTT. The chain carries TRBV29-1 and TRBJ1-1; no clear D gene. The V gene's germline CDR1 is SQVTM and CDR2 ANQGSEA. The CDR3 loop spans 12 amino acids. The germline V and J ends were trimmed by 7 bases and 6 bases, with 15 bases remaining between them.

In this sample, this clonotype turned up a few times. The chain couples TRBV5-1 to TRBJ1-4; no clear D. The CDR3 is 14 residues long. V was cut by 4 bases and J by 1 base, with 8 bases left in between. Germline lookup yields CDR1 SGHRS and CDR2 YFSETQ. This CDR3 is CASSAEGTNEKLFF. Written as DNA, the CDR3 is TGCGCCAGCAGCGCCGAGGGAACTAATGAAAAACTGTTTTTT.

This clonotype was observed a handful of times. This chain links TRBV6-1 with TRBJ1-3, with 8 bases fitting TRBD1. Unmatched junction bases numbered 7, after V lost 5 bases and J lost 4 bases. Germline V lookup: CDR1 MNHNS, CDR2 SASEGT. CDR3 size: 15 residues. The CDR3 coding sequence is TGTGCCAGCAGTCAGATGACAGGGGTCGGAAACACCATATATTTT. This codes for CASSQMTGVGNTIYF.

This sequence joins TRBV30 and TRBJ2-7; the D is unclear. Germline CDR1 is GTSNPN and CDR2 is SVGIG (reference sequence). V was pared by 0 bases and J by 6 bases, with 12 bases between. CDR3 size: 13 residues. The CDR3 spells CAWSVFATTEQYF. DNA for the CDR3: TGTGCCTGGAGTGTTTTCGCGACGACCGAGCAGTACTTC.